This T cell receptor (beta chain) was captured by sequencing in a study of a mutant IDH1 vaccine in newly diagnosed glioma. Study summary: It was radiotherapy, temozolomide, or both that patients received previously, with most receiving both. Study-level findings and limits: Among patients, roughly 93% showed immune responses induced by the vaccine. Shifts in the top peripheral T cell clonotypes seemed unrelated to pseudoprogression.

In regard to this clone: As yet, its antigen is unknown.

TCRdb keeps only in-frame clones here, not all; method: immunoSEQ multiplex PCR. The sample carries around 15,000 clones, around four fifths recorded once. Time point reported: baseline, week 1 (first vaccination visit). Documented treatment: pre-vaccination baseline after standard-of-care therapy. Here the sequenced sample was PBMCs, taken from a glioma patient treated with radiotherapy, temozolomide or both. The receptor was derived from a man aged 40-49 years with glioma.

CDR3 nucleotide sequence: TGTGCCAGCAGCTCACAGGGGCAAGTCTACGAGCAGTACTTC. Its protein product is CASSSQGQVYEQYF. The chain uses TRBV2 and TRBJ2-7; 7 bases are shared with TRBD1. CDR1 is SNHLY and CDR2 is FYNNEI in the germline V gene. CDR3 length: 14 residues. After removal of 6 bases from V and 3 bases from J, the junction contained 8 bases not matched to a gene.